This T cell receptor (beta chain) was identified in a study of beta chain features in type 1 diabetes. TCRB transcripts that were expressed got sequenced, as all of the isolated RNA had been reverse transcribed. TCRdb's copy holds only in-frame clones and misses some; the assay was immunoSEQ multiplex PCR. This table has 970,000 or so clones, under 20% appearing once. This clone has more than one count but fewer than ten. V was trimmed by 7 bases and J by 1 base, leaving 11 bases between them. Germline V lookup: CDR1 SGDLS, CDR2 YYNGEE. This CDR3 region has 14 residues. V gene TRBV9 combines with J gene TRBJ2-2; D unresolved. The sequencing input was naive CD4+ T cells from blood. This TCR came from a woman between 18 and 30 years old in good health. The CDR3 loop reads CASSESQNTGELFF. The CDR3 nucleotides are TGTGCCAGCTCGGAGTCCCAGAACACCGGGGAGCTGTTTTTT.